The 13 T cell receptor beta chains given below trace back to one sample, sequenced in a study of blood T cell repertoires in COVID-19 (dated by TCRdb to about 2020). To prepare the library, the immunoSEQ multiplex PCR assay was applied. The immuneACCESS repertoire file appears here via TCRdb, limited to in-frame rearrangements. These files lack a portion of the clones; in checked studies, under half of the deficit traces to unresolved V genes, and the cause of the others is not known. In this sample the table shows roughly 190,000 clones, about 80% of which occur a single time. In total, the top ten clones hold more than 4% of the sample. Source material: PBMCs or T cells enriched from blood (not recorded which). These receptors came from a woman in her sixties or seventies with acute COVID-19.

The J gene is TRBJ2-2, the V gene TRBV7-6; 8 bases agree with TRBD2. Per germline, CDR1 SGHVS and CDR2 FNYEAQ. The V segment lost 2 bases and the J segment 6 bases; nucleotides outside the gene matches: 5. The CDR3 is 15 amino acids. The CDR3: CASSLRREGAGELFF. The CDR3 DNA reads TGTGCCAGCAGCTTAAGACGGGAGGGTGCCGGGGAGCTGTTTTTT.

This clone was counted a few times. The chain employs TRBV27 and TRBJ2-5; D gene ambiguous. Germline V gives CDR1 MNHEY, CDR2 SMNVEV (reference sequence). This CDR3 is built from 10 residues. Trimming pared 3 bases from V and 6 bases from J, leaving 2 bases between. The CDR3 sequence: CASSFKTQYF. The CDR3 coding sequence is TGTGCCAGCAGTTTTAAGACCCAGTACTTC.

The chain employs TRBV4-3 and TRBJ2-5, with D perhaps TRBD2 (5 bases). Germline CDR1 is LGHNA and CDR2 is YSLEER. V lost 0 bases and J 5 bases, leaving 19 bases between the germline ends. The CDR3 has 17 amino acids. The CDR3: CASSQDYPRGSGETQYF. CDR3 sequence (DNA): TGCGCCAGCAGCCAAGATTACCCCCGGGGATCTGGGGAGACCCAGTACTTC.

This chain links TRBV6-5 with TRBJ1-2; no definite D call. The CDR3 is 13 residues long. From germline, CDR1 is MNHEY and CDR2 SVGAGI. Trimming cost V 6 bases and J 4 bases, with 12 bases left between them. CDR3 sequence (DNA): TGTGCCAGCAGCCAGGACGGGATCTATGGCTACACCTTC. Its protein is CASSQDGIYGYTF.

The chain combines TRBV7-2 with TRBJ2-3; maybe TRBD2 (6 bases). This CDR3 is built from 16 residues. Between the trimmed V and J ends, which lost 1 base and 0 bases, there was a span of 11 bases. The germline gives CDR1 SGHTA, CDR2 FQGNSA. The DNA of the CDR3 is TGTGCCAGCAGCTTAGTGGCGGGGTCTAGCACAGATACGCAGTATTTT. This gives the protein CASSLVAGSSTDTQYF.

J is TRBJ2-3 and V is TRBV4-2; D unclear. This CDR3 is built from 13 residues. The V gene's germline CDR1 is LGHNA and CDR2 YNFKEQ. V dropped 4 bases and J dropped 1 base, with 6 bases sitting between them. CDR3 region: CASSPPGTDTQYF. CDR3 coding DNA: TGTGCCAGCAGCCCCCCTGGCACAGATACGCAGTATTTT.

This chain uses TRBV5-4 with TRBJ1-2, with D hard to call. Germline loops: CDR1 SGHNT, CDR2 YYREEE (reference sequence). Trimming removed 4 bases at V and 4 bases at J, with 14 bases between. The CDR3 consists of 14 residues. CDR3 in DNA: TGTGCCAGCAGCCACAACACGTCTGGCTATGGCTACACCTTC. Protein: CASSHNTSGYGYTF.

The count of this clone is one. The V call is TRBV5-1, the J call TRBJ2-7; 9 nucleotides match TRBD2. Germline trimming cut 0 bases from V and 5 bases from J; bases unmatched to any gene: 6. CDR3 length: 15 amino acids. Germline CDR1 and CDR2: SGHRS and YFSETQ. DNA of the CDR3: TGCGCCAGCAGCTTGGTGGGCGGGAGGGGCGACGAGCAGTACTTC. It is translated as CASSLVGGRGDEQYF.

V gene TRBV5-4 combines with J gene TRBJ1-4; unclear D gene. The germline V and J ends were trimmed by 0 bases and 8 bases, with 8 bases remaining between them. The CDR3 has 13 residues. Germline CDR1 reads SGHNT; CDR2 reads YYREEE (reference sequence). The CDR3 region is CASSLGLGEKLFF. The CDR3 coding sequence is TGTGCCAGCAGCTTGGGGCTGGGCGAAAAACTGTTTTTT.

The chain combines TRBV28 with TRBJ1-4; 10 nucleotides agree with TRBD1. This CDR3 has 17 amino acids. Trimming took 8 bases from V and 3 from J; bases not matched to a gene: 12. Looked up from germline, CDR1 is MDHEN and CDR2 is SYDVKM. The CDR3 region is CASHRDRGMQANEKLFF. For the CDR3, the DNA is TGTGCCAGCCACAGGGACAGGGGAATGCAGGCTAATGAAAAACTGTTTTTT.

The chain is built from TRBV28 and TRBJ2-4; 9 bases agree with TRBD2. Germline CDR1 and CDR2: MDHEN and SYDVKM. Trimming cost V 2 bases and J 1 base; bases outside gene matches: 15. This CDR3 spans 20 amino acids. The CDR3 nucleotides read TGTGCCAGCAGTTTAAACCCGAGCGGGGGGCCTTGGGCGGCCAAAAACATTCAGTACTTC. Residues: CASSLNPSGGPWAAKNIQYF.

The rearrangement joins TRBV9 to TRBJ2-2; D unclear. This CDR3 spans 12 amino acids. V dropped 3 bases and J dropped 7 bases, with 7 bases sitting between them. Germline CDR1 is SGDLS and CDR2 is YYNGEE. In DNA, the CDR3 is TGTGCCAGCAGCGCCAGGAACGGGGAGCTGTTTTTT. Its translation: CASSARNGELFF.

The chain uses TRBV15 and TRBJ1-3; no definite D call. Germline-derived CDR1 and CDR2 are LNHNV and YYDKDF (reference sequence). V lost 0 bases and J lost 0, with 6 bases in between. The CDR3 runs 15 residues. CDR3 sequence (DNA): TGTGCCACCAGCAGAGATCCACTCTCTGGAAACACCATATATTTT. Translated: CATSRDPLSGNTIYF.